This T cell receptor (beta chain) was identified during a study of T cell changes during pregnancy in multiple sclerosis. Sequencing used immunoSEQ multiplex PCR; TCRdb keeps in-frame clones, though not all of them. Altogether some 80,000 clones are present, 94% being singletons, with the ten largest covering 0.12% to 0.15%. This clone was counted a single time. Material: CD4+ T cells from peripheral blood mononuclear cells, obtained after pregnancy. This clonotype was sampled from a female donor with multiple sclerosis, enrolled in a pregnancy study.

CDR3: CASSLAVLREVSQETQYF. As DNA, the CDR3 is TGCGCCAGCAGCTTGGCTGTCTTGCGGGAGGTTTCCCAAGAGACCCAGTACTTC. The V call is TRBV5-1, the J call TRBJ2-5, with 8 bases that match TRBD2. J was trimmed by 1 base and V by 0 bases; bases with no gene match: 11. In germline, CDR1 is SGHRS, CDR2 YFSETQ. The CDR3 length is 18 residues.